The 13 T cell receptor beta chains listed next were all sequenced from one sample in a study of Ad26.COV2.S vaccination and SARS-CoV-2 variants. The treatment is: about 20 received Ad26.COV2.S at low or high dose, single or two shots; a few received placebo; per-sample allocation not given. Day 63 following the first vaccine or placebo injection was when the samples were taken. Sequencing was performed with immunoSEQ multiplex PCR; in TCRdb, only in-frame clones are kept and a portion is missing. The table lists hundreds of thousands of clones, about nine tenths of them singletons. Sequencing was performed on peripheral blood, taken in a trial of Ad26.COV2.S vaccine versus placebo. These receptors originate from a person aged 18-65 years who received the Ad26.COV2.S COVID-19 vaccine or a placebo.

This chain links TRBV4-2 with TRBJ2-7; TRBD2 matches 7 bases. The CDR3 is 13 residues long. Germline V gives CDR1 LGHNA, CDR2 YNFKEQ. The J segment lost 4 bases and the V segment lost 3 bases, leaving 3 bases of the junction unmatched. The DNA for the CDR3 is TGTGCCAGCAGCCACGGACTAGTGTACGAGCAGTACTTC. It is translated as CASSHGLVYEQYF.

J is TRBJ2-5 and V is TRBV7-8; possibly TRBD1 or TRBD2 for D (5 bases each). Germline values: CDR1 SGHVS, CDR2 FQNEAQ. This CDR3 contains 15 residues. The ends were cut back, 5 bases at V and 0 bases at J, with 13 bases in the middle. The chain's CDR3 is CASSPLGVNQETQYF. The CDR3 DNA sequence: TGTGCCAGCAGCCCCTTGGGGGTAAACCAAGAGACCCAGTACTTC.

V is TRBV12-3 or TRBV12-4 and J is TRBJ2-3, with D perhaps TRBD2 (7 bases). CDR3 length: 13 amino acids. The V gene lost 1 base and the J gene lost 8 bases, with 10 bases spanning the gap. The CDR3 DNA reads as TGTGCCAGCAGTTTAGGGGGGGGCTTTACGCAGTATTTT. Its translation is CASSLGGGFTQYF.

V and J are TRBV30 and TRBJ2-1, with TRBD2 matching 11 bases. Unmatched junction bases numbered 9, after V lost 4 bases and J lost 4 bases. The CDR3 length is 16 residues. CDR1 is GTSNPN and CDR2 is SVGIG in the germline V gene (reference sequence). CDR3 protein: CAWTNSLAGGYNEQFF. The CDR3 DNA reads as TGTGCCTGGACCAACTCTCTAGCGGGGGGTTACAATGAGCAGTTCTTC.

This clone appeared a single time. CDR3 DNA: TGTGCCAGCTCACCGATGACAGGTCCTAACAATCAGCCCCAGCATTTT. This codes for CASSPMTGPNNQPQHF. The chain uses TRBV18 and TRBJ1-5; D perhaps matches TRBD1 (6 bases). Germline V gene data show CDR1 as KGHSH and CDR2 as LQKENI. Trimming pared 3 bases from V and 3 bases from J, leaving 15 bases between. CDR3 size: 16 residues.

The chain is built from TRBV15 and TRBJ2-7, with 7 bases identical to TRBD1. The germline V gene encodes CDR1 LNHNV and CDR2 YYDKDF (reference sequence). The CDR3 covers 15 residues. V trimming: 4 bases; J trimming: 7 bases; junction bases outside the gene matches: 13. The CDR3 sequence is CATSTGTERLREQYF. The CDR3 DNA reads TGTGCCACCAGCACTGGGACAGAACGCCTACGGGAGCAGTACTTC.

The chain is built from TRBV11-3 and TRBJ2-5; tentative D call: TRBD2 (5 bases). The V gene's germline CDR1 is SGHNT and CDR2 YENEEA. CDR3 size: 15 residues. V was cut by 6 bases and J by 5 bases, with 19 bases left in between. This CDR3 reads CASSLRAGLTETQYF. CDR3 coding DNA: TGTGCCAGCAGTTTAAGGGCGGGCTTGACGGAGACCCAGTACTTC. Looking up the rest from reference TRBV11-3 and TRBJ2-5 gives the full variable domain: EAGVVQSPRYKIIEKKQPVAFWCNPISGHNTLYWYLQNLGQGPELLIRYENEEAVDDSQLPKDRFSAERLKGVDSTLKIQPAELGDSAVYLCASSLRAGLTETQYFGPGTRLLVL.

The rearrangement uses TRBV5-1 and TRBJ2-2; possibly TRBD2 for D (6 bases). V lost 3 bases and J lost 5, with 8 bases in between. CDR3 size: 13 residues. From germline, CDR1 is SGHRS and CDR2 YFSETQ. This chain's CDR3 is CASSYGGTGELFF. The CDR3 DNA follows: TGCGCCAGCAGCTACGGAGGGACCGGGGAGCTGTTTTTT. Variable domain in full (rest from reference TRBV5-1 and TRBJ2-2): KAGVTQTPRYLIKTRGQQVTLSCSPISGHRSVSWYQQTPGQGLQFLFEYFSETQRNKGNFPGRFSGRQFSNSRSEMNVSTLELGDSALYLCASSYGGTGELFFGEGSRLTVL.

This sequence joins TRBV6-1 and TRBJ1-6, with D hard to call. The germline V and J ends were trimmed by 2 bases and 0 bases, with 11 bases remaining between them. CDR3 length equals 17 residues. Germline-derived CDR1 and CDR2 are MNHNS and SASEGT. CDR3 residues: CASSEPGRSSYNSPLHF. The CDR3 coding sequence is TGTGCCAGCAGTGAACCCGGGAGGAGCTCCTATAATTCACCCCTCCACTTT.

This clone was recorded only once. CDR3 region: CASSQGGDQPQHF. As DNA, the CDR3 is TGCGCCAGCAGCCAAGGAGGGGATCAGCCCCAGCATTTT. This rearrangement joins TRBV4-3 to TRBJ1-5, with a tentative D call TRBD1 (5 bases). Trimming left V 1 base short and J 5 bases short, with 6 bases between. The CDR3 covers 13 residues. The germline V gene has CDR1 LGHNA and CDR2 YSLEER.

The gene calls are TRBV6-2 or TRBV6-3 and TRBJ2-2; a possible D gene is TRBD2 (6 bases). Germline V CDR1 and CDR2: MNHEY, SVGEGT. The length of the CDR3 is 14 residues. V lost 2 bases to trimming and J lost 15 bases, with 19 bases between them. The CDR3 loop is CASSYPDGARRVFF. The CDR3 bases are TGTGCCAGCAGTTACCCCGACGGGGCAAGGAGGGTGTTTTTT.

This rearrangement joins TRBV25-1 to TRBJ1-5; the D gene is possibly TRBD1 (6 bases). The CDR3 runs 13 residues. V was clipped by 3 bases and J by 5 bases, with 8 bases between them. Per the germline V gene, CDR1 is MGHDK and CDR2 is SYGVNS. CDR3 DNA sequence: TGTGCCAGCAGTGAGTACAGGGATCAGCCCCAGCATTTT. Translation: CASSEYRDQPQHF.

This rearrangement joins TRBV27 to TRBJ2-7; D is undetermined. CDR3 length equals 15 residues. Trimming pared 1 base from V and 1 base from J, leaving 11 bases between. Germline V gives CDR1 MNHEY, CDR2 SMNVEV (reference sequence). The CDR3 nucleotides read TGTGCCAGCAGTTTATTCGCGACACAGTCCTACGAGCAGTACTTC. Protein: CASSLFATQSYEQYF.